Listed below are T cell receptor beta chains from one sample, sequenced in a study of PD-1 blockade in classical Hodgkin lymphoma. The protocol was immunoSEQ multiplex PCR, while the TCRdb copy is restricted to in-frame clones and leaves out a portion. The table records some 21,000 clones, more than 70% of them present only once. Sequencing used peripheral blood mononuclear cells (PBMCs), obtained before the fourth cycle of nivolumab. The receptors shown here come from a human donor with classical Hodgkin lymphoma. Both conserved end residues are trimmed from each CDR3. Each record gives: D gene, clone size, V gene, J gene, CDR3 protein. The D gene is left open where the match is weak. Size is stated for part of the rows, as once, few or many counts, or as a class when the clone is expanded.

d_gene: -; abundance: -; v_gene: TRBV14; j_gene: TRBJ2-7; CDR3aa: ASSQGVWWGPSSYEQY
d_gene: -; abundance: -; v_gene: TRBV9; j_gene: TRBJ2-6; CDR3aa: ASSVRLAGANVLT
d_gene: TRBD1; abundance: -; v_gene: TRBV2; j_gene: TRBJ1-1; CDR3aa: ASSLQGMNTEAF
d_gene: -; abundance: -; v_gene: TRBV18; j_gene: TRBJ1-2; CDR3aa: ASSPEQNLYGYT
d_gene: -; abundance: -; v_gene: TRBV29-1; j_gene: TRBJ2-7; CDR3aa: SAAAGAYEQY
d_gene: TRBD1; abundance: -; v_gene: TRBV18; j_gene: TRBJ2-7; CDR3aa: ASSTGTGTSYEQY
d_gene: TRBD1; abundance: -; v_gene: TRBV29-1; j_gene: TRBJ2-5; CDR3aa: SGRTGEETQY
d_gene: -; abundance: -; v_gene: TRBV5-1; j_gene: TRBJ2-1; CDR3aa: ASTVGGTYNEQF
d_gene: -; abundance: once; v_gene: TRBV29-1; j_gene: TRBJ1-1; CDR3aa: SVEDGVMAF
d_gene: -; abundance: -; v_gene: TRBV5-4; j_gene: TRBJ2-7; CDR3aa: ASSLAGGLSYEQY
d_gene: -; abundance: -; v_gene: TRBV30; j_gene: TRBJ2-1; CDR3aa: AWSVLWEQF
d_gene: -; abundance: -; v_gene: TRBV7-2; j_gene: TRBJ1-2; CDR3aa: ASSLTISGQYGYT
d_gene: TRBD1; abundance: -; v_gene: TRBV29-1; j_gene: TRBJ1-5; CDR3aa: SVGQFNQPQH
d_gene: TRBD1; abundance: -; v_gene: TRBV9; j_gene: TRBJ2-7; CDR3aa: ASSPRDRLYEQY
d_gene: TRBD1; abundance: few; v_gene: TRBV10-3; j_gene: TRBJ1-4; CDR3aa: AIRPGQGATNEKLF
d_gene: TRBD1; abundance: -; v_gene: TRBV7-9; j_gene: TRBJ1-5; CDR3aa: ASSKRPRGDQPQH
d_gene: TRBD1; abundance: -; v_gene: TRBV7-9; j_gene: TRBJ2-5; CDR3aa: ASSPLARGETQY
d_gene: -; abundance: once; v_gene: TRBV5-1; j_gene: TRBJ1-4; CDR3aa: ATLGTVDEKLF
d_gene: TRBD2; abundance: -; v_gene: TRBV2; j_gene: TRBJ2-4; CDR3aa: ASCSAGDGSIQY
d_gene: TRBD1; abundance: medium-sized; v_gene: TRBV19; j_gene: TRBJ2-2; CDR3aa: ASRDRANTGELF
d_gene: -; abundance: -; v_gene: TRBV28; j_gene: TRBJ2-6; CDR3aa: ASSLLEGGRDSGANVLT
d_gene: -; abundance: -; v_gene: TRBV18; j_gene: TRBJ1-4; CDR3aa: ASSAGTRNEKLF
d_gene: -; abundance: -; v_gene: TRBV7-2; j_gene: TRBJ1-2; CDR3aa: ASSLMWGGSGYGYT
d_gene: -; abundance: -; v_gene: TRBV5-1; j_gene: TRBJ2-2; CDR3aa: ASSLIFGQDNTGELF
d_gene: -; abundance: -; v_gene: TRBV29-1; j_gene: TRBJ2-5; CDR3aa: SVRRTVYQETQY
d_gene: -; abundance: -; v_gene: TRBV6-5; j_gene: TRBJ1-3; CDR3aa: ASSYSLGSRNTIY
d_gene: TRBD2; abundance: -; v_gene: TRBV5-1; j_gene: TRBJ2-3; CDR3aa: ASKAEIIAGKADTQY
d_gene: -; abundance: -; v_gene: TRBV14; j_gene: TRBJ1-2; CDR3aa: ASSLGSTVYYGYT
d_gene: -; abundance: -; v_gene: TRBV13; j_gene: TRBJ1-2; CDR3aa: ASSGTPSGGYT
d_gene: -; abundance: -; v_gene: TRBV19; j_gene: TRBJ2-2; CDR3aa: ASSSPGQIFAGELF
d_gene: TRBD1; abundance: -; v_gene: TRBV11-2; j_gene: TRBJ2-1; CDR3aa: ASSLGQGTEQF
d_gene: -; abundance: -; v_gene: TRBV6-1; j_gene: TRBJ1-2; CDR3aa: ASSEHGSGPNGYT